This TCR beta chain was retrieved from a study of blood T cell repertoires in COVID-19. Sequencing used immunoSEQ multiplex PCR; TCRdb keeps in-frame clones, though not all of them. The data show 250,000 to 300,000 clones, with 75% to 95% seen just once and around 1.1% held by the top ten. CDR1 is SGHVS and CDR2 is FQNEAQ in the germline V gene. V lost 5 bases and J 5 bases, leaving 7 bases between the germline ends. The CDR3 runs to 12 residues. Clinical histories supplied by participants themselves formed the basis of cohort assignment. Two negative PCRs, clearance, or symptom resolution were required of recovered Cohort 3 donors.

This receptor was identified in a woman under 40 who had recovered from COVID-19. The V and J genes are TRBV7-8 and TRBJ2-1, with D perhaps matching TRBD1 (5 bases). The material sequenced was PBMCs or T cells enriched from blood (not recorded which). CDR3 protein: CASSPGHNEQFF. CDR3 nucleotides: TGTGCCAGCAGCCCAGGGCACAATGAGCAGTTCTTC. Drawing the rest from reference TRBV7-8 and TRBJ2-1, the complete variable domain is GAGVSQSPRYKVAKRGQDVALRCDPISGHVSLFWYQQALGQGPEFLTYFQNEAQLDKSGLPSDRFFAERPEGSVSTLKIQRTQQEDSAVYLCASSPGHNEQFFGPGTRLTVL.